These T cell receptor beta chains were read from a single sample in a study of T cells in Graves' hyperthyroidism and ophthalmopathy. TCRdb processed the multiplex PCR reads anew with MiXCR; each CDR3 protein has one entry. This table has about 640,000 distinct CDR3 sequences, 20% to 25% appearing once. The specimen was blood. The receptors originated from a man aged 25 to 40 with Graves' ophthalmopathy. The CDR3 runs from the conserved cysteine through the conserved F or W. A D gene is named only where the DNA matches it firmly. A row's size may be missing; if present it is once, few, many or a size class.

d_gene: .; j_gene: TRBJ2-5; abundance: .; v_gene: TRBV6-2/TRBV6-3; CDR3nt: TGTGCCAGCATAGTCGGGGGCAGAGGAGAGACCCAGTACTTC; CDR3aa: CASIVGGRGETQYF
d_gene: TRBD1; j_gene: TRBJ1-5; abundance: many; v_gene: TRBV7-8; CDR3nt: TGTGCCAGCAGCTTGGACAGGGACAATCAGCCCCAGCATTTT; CDR3aa: CASSLDRDNQPQHF
d_gene: .; j_gene: TRBJ1-3; abundance: .; v_gene: TRBV2; CDR3nt: TGTGCCAGCAGCCGGGACACTTCCGGCTCTGGAAACACCATATATTTT; CDR3aa: CASSRDTSGSGNTIYF
d_gene: TRBD2; j_gene: TRBJ2-2; abundance: .; v_gene: TRBV6-1; CDR3nt: TGTGCCAGCAGTGAAAGGACTAGCGGAGGAACCGGGGAGCTGTTTTTT; CDR3aa: CASSERTSGGTGELFF
d_gene: TRBD2; j_gene: TRBJ2-7; abundance: few; v_gene: TRBV28; CDR3nt: TGTGCCAGCAGTCCTCCTAGCGGGGCTTCCTACGAGCAGTACTTC; CDR3aa: CASSPPSGASYEQYF
d_gene: .; j_gene: TRBJ1-1; abundance: few; v_gene: TRBV11-2; CDR3nt: TGTGCCAGCACCTTCCACGGGCAGGGAGGGATTAAATCTTCAATGAACACTGAAGCTTTCTTT; CDR3aa: CASTFHGQGGIKSSMNTEAFF
d_gene: .; j_gene: TRBJ2-2; abundance: .; v_gene: TRBV7-9; CDR3nt: TGTGCCAGCAGCTTAGCGGTGGCTAACACCGGGGAGCTGTTTTTT; CDR3aa: CASSLAVANTGELFF
d_gene: .; j_gene: TRBJ2-2; abundance: many; v_gene: TRBV7-9; CDR3nt: TGTGCCAGCAGCCGAGACCGGGTTGCAGGCGGGGAGCTGTTTTTT; CDR3aa: CASSRDRVAGGELFF
d_gene: TRBD1; j_gene: TRBJ1-1; abundance: few; v_gene: TRBV29-1; CDR3nt: TGCAGCGTCTTCGACAGGGGACGTTTCACTGAAGCTTTCTTT; CDR3aa: CSVFDRGRFTEAFF
d_gene: .; j_gene: TRBJ1-1; abundance: many; v_gene: TRBV2; CDR3nt: TGTGCCAGCAGTGACGGCACTTGGAACACTGAAGCTTTCTTT; CDR3aa: CASSDGTWNTEAFF
d_gene: .; j_gene: TRBJ2-1; abundance: many; v_gene: TRBV7-9; CDR3nt: TGTGCCAGCAGCTGGACCGGGACTTATGAGTTCTTC; CDR3aa: CASSWTGTYEFF
d_gene: TRBD2; j_gene: TRBJ2-7; abundance: few; v_gene: TRBV27; CDR3nt: TGTGCCAGCAGTATCTGGGACGGGGGGGTTCCGGGGGAGCAGTACTTC; CDR3aa: CASSIWDGGVPGEQYF
d_gene: .; j_gene: TRBJ2-1; abundance: few; v_gene: TRBV7-2; CDR3nt: TGTGCCAGCAGCTTAATCAACTCCACGTACAATGAGCAGTTCTTC; CDR3aa: CASSLINSTYNEQFF
d_gene: TRBD2; j_gene: TRBJ2-7; abundance: .; v_gene: TRBV6-5; CDR3nt: TGTGCCAGCAGTTACGTGGCGGGAGGGTACGAGCAGTACTTC; CDR3aa: CASSYVAGGYEQYF
d_gene: TRBD1; j_gene: TRBJ2-6; abundance: many; v_gene: TRBV18; CDR3nt: TGTGCCAGCTCACCGTCACAGGGGACTGGGGCCAACGTCCTGACTTTC; CDR3aa: CASSPSQGTGANVLTF
d_gene: .; j_gene: TRBJ2-3; abundance: .; v_gene: TRBV12-3/TRBV12-4; CDR3nt: TGTGCCAGCACCCCCTATCGCGGAACGCAGTATTTT; CDR3aa: CASTPYRGTQYF
d_gene: TRBD1; j_gene: TRBJ2-4; abundance: .; v_gene: TRBV6-2/TRBV6-3; CDR3nt: TGTGCCAGCAGTTGGACCTGGACAGGGGAGAACATTCAGTACTTC; CDR3aa: CASSWTWTGENIQYF
d_gene: .; j_gene: TRBJ2-2; abundance: .; v_gene: TRBV6-1; CDR3nt: TGTGCCAGAGGAACCGGGGAGCTGTTTTTT; CDR3aa: CARGTGELFF
d_gene: .; j_gene: TRBJ1-5; abundance: .; v_gene: TRBV24-1; CDR3nt: TGTGCCACCGCCGGAGATAGCAATCAGCCCCAGCATTTT; CDR3aa: CATAGDSNQPQHF
d_gene: .; j_gene: TRBJ1-1; abundance: many; v_gene: TRBV28; CDR3nt: TGTGCCAGCAGCCAGACAGGGAACACTGAAGCTTTCTTT; CDR3aa: CASSQTGNTEAFF
d_gene: .; j_gene: TRBJ2-1; abundance: .; v_gene: TRBV6-2/TRBV6-3; CDR3nt: TGTGCCAGCACCGGCCTGGACGGGGATATTTACAATGAGCAGTTCTTC; CDR3aa: CASTGLDGDIYNEQFF
d_gene: TRBD2; j_gene: TRBJ2-3; abundance: .; v_gene: TRBV3-1; CDR3nt: TGTGCCAGCAGCCGGACTAGCGGGAGCATGACAGATACGCAGTATTTT; CDR3aa: CASSRTSGSMTDTQYF
d_gene: TRBD1; j_gene: TRBJ1-1; abundance: .; v_gene: TRBV30; CDR3nt: TGTGCCTGGGACAGGGCGAACACTGAAGCTTTCTTT; CDR3aa: CAWDRANTEAFF
d_gene: .; j_gene: TRBJ2-1; abundance: many; v_gene: TRBV11-2; CDR3nt: TGTGCCAGCAGGTTACACCGGGACTACAATGAGCAGTTCTTC; CDR3aa: CASRLHRDYNEQFF
d_gene: TRBD2; j_gene: TRBJ2-3; abundance: few; v_gene: TRBV20-1; CDR3nt: TGCAGTGCTAGTACTAGCGGGAGACAGGGTCGAACAGATACGCAGTATTTT; CDR3aa: CSASTSGRQGRTDTQYF
d_gene: TRBD2; j_gene: TRBJ2-3; abundance: .; v_gene: TRBV12-3/TRBV12-4; CDR3nt: TGTGCCAGCAGTTTGGGGGGACTAGCGGAGTATTTT; CDR3aa: CASSLGGLAEYF
d_gene: .; j_gene: TRBJ2-1; abundance: .; v_gene: TRBV20-1; CDR3nt: TGCAGTGCCCGCCTTATTAATGAGCAGTTCTTC; CDR3aa: CSARLINEQFF